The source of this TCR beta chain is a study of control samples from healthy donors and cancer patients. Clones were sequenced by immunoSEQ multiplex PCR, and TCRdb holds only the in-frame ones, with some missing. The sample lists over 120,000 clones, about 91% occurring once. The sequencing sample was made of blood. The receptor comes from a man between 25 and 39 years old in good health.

The CDR3 is CASSSDPGGYYEQYF. In DNA form, the CDR3 reads TGTGCCAGCAGTTCCGACCCGGGGGGGTACTACGAGCAGTACTTC. The V call is TRBV6-6, the J call TRBJ2-7; 8 positions agree with TRBD2. CDR1 is MNHNY and CDR2 is SVGAGI in the germline V gene (reference sequence). The CDR3 spans 15 residues. The V and J ends lost 4 bases and 3 bases, in that order; junction bases with no gene match: 8.